The 24 T cell receptor beta chains below all came from one sample that was sequenced in a study of CD8+ T cells in alopecia areata. The treatment here: oral pan-JAK inhibitor, 5-10 mg twice daily. Investigators isolated RNA and reverse transcribed it into cDNA to act as the sequencing template. Data came from immunoSEQ multiplex PCR; TCRdb stores just in-frame clones and leaves some out. The sample yields under 250,000 clones, more than 55% seen once. The source material was CD4+ T cells sorted from blood, sampled between weeks 43 and 45, from a patient treated with tofacitinib. The origin of the receptors is a human donor with alopecia areata.

This clone was seen a handful of times. The rearrangement links TRBV14 to TRBJ1-2; D remains unclear. CDR1 and CDR2 from the germline V gene are SGHDN and FVKESK. Trimming took off 1 base at V and 2 bases at J, with 2 bases between the two ends. This CDR3 has 12 amino acids. In nucleotides, the CDR3 is TGTGCCAGCAGCCAAGTCAACTATGGCTACACCTTC. Translating it yields CASSQVNYGYTF. Based on the CDR3 plus reference TRBV14 and TRBJ1-2, the full variable domain is EAGVTQFPSHSVIEKGQTVTLRCDPISGHDNLYWYRRVMGKEIKFLLHFVKESKQDESGMPNNRFLAERTGGTYSTLKVQPAELEDSGVYFCASSQVNYGYTFGSGTRLTVV.

The rearrangement joins TRBV9 to TRBJ2-3, with 8 bases matching TRBD2. The CDR3 runs to 15 residues. Trimming took 2 bases from V and 2 from J; bases not matched to a gene: 4. CDR1 is SGDLS, CDR2 YYNGEE, per germline. Here the CDR3 reads CASSVRGGYTDTQYF. CDR3 in DNA: TGTGCCAGCAGCGTCCGCGGGGGGTACACAGATACGCAGTATTTT.

The chain joins TRBV28 to TRBJ2-3; 9 nucleotides line up with TRBD1. From germline, CDR1 is MDHEN and CDR2 SYDVKM. The V and J ends lost 5 bases and 9 bases, in that order; junction bases with no gene match: 12. The CDR3 runs 15 residues. CDR3 in amino acids: CASSNIIGQGMTQYF. CDR3 bases: TGTGCCAGCAGTAACATCATCGGACAGGGGATGACGCAGTATTTT.

J is TRBJ1-2 and V is TRBV30; perhaps TRBD1 as D (5 bases). Trimming stripped 4 bases from V and 5 bases from J, with 8 bases between. The CDR3 is made up of 11 amino acids. Germline values: CDR1 GTSNPN, CDR2 SVGIG (reference sequence). CDR3 region: CAWKEGYGYTF. DNA of the CDR3: TGTGCCTGGAAGGAGGGGTATGGCTACACCTTC.

The genes are TRBV15 and TRBJ2-5; 9 bases align to TRBD1. The CDR3 is 16 amino acids. The junction had 10 bases not matched to a gene; V was cut back by 4 bases and J by 4 bases. CDR1 is LNHNV, CDR2 YYDKDF, per germline (reference sequence). This CDR3 reads CATSTPDRGWGETQYF. The CDR3, as DNA: TGTGCCACCAGCACACCAGACAGGGGGTGGGGAGAGACCCAGTACTTC. The entire variable domain, with the rest obtained from reference TRBV15 and TRBJ2-5, is as follows: DAMVIQNPRYQVTQFGKPVTLSCSQTLNHNVMYWYQQKSSQAPKLLFHYYDKDFNNEADTPDNFQSRRPNTSFCFLDIRSPGLGDTAMYLCATSTPDRGWGETQYFGPGTRLLVL.

The chain is built from TRBV5-6 and TRBJ1-5; D perhaps matches TRBD1 (5 bases). Looked up from germline, CDR1 is SGHDT and CDR2 is YYEEEE. This CDR3 is built from 15 residues. Trimming left V 4 bases short and J 4 bases short, with 15 bases between. This CDR3 is CASSLGGGSNQPQHF. The CDR3 DNA follows: TGTGCCAGCAGCCTGGGTGGGGGGAGTAATCAGCCCCAGCATTTT.

V gene TRBV30 combines with J gene TRBJ1-2, with no clear D. The CDR3 totals 13 residues. CDR1 GTSNPN and CDR2 SVGIG come from the germline V gene (reference sequence). V was clipped by 6 bases and J by 4 bases, with 15 bases between them. CDR3: CACFLREGYGYTF. CDR3 in DNA: TGTGCCTGTTTCCTTCGGGAGGGCTATGGCTACACCTTC.

This clone was counted between two and nine times. This chain joins TRBV18 and TRBJ2-4; no reliable D call. The CDR3 is 12 residues long. Between the trimmed V and J ends, which lost 2 bases and 5 bases, there was a span of 4 bases. CDR1 KGHSH and CDR2 LQKENI come from the germline V gene. CDR3 in DNA: TGTGCCAGCTCACCAGAGGAAAACATTCAGTACTTC. Its protein product is CASSPEENIQYF.

The rearrangement uses TRBV6-1 and TRBJ1-5, with TRBD1 identical over 7 bases. Trimming cost V 4 bases and J 7 bases; bases outside gene matches: 10. Germline CDR1 MNHNS, CDR2 SASEGT. The CDR3 is 15 amino acids. The DNA for the CDR3 is TGTGCCAGCAGTGCGGACAGGATAGGGGGGCAGCCCCAGCATTTT. Its protein product is CASSADRIGGQPQHF.

The chain has TRBV2 and TRBJ2-2; 8 nucleotides match TRBD2. The CDR3 extends over 17 amino acids. Trimming cost V 7 bases and J 6 bases; bases outside gene matches: 16. The V gene's germline CDR1 is SNHLY and CDR2 FYNNEI. The chain's CDR3 is CASNPGLGTLLAGELFF. The CDR3 region has the DNA TGTGCCAGCAATCCGGGACTAGGGACCCTTCTCGCCGGGGAGCTGTTTTTT.

This chain connects TRBV30 to TRBJ1-2, with D unclear. The V end was cut by 4 bases, the J end by 4 bases, with 19 bases between. CDR3 length: 15 residues. CDR1 is GTSNPN and CDR2 is SVGIG in the germline V gene (reference sequence). The CDR3: CAWNALANVVYGYTF. The CDR3 bases are TGTGCCTGGAACGCACTGGCAAATGTTGTCTATGGCTACACCTTC.

In this sample, this clone turned up a few times. The V gene is TRBV29-1, the J gene TRBJ1-2; no reliable D call. This CDR3 comprises 12 residues. The germline CDR1 and CDR2 sequences are SQVTM and ANQGSEA. V lost 4 bases, J lost 8 bases, and 14 bases lay in between. The CDR3 spells CSVAGYPGGYTF. DNA for the CDR3: TGCAGCGTTGCCGGGTATCCCGGGGGCTACACCTTC.

Concerning this clone itself: Other nucleotide sequences in the sample specify the same CDR3. The chain carries TRBV29-1 and TRBJ1-2; no clear D gene. The length of the CDR3 is 12 residues. V was pared by 4 bases and J by 2 bases, with 8 bases between. Germline CDR1 and CDR2: SQVTM and ANQGSEA. Written as DNA, the CDR3 is TGCAGCGTTGCTTCCGGGAACTATGGCTACACCTTC. As protein: CSVASGNYGYTF.

The chain uses TRBV27 and TRBJ1-1, with a weak D call TRBD1 (5 bases). Trimming removed 3 bases at V and 0 bases at J, with 8 bases between. The germline V gene encodes CDR1 MNHEY and CDR2 SMNVEV (reference sequence). The CDR3 totals 14 residues. This CDR3 reads CASSLGGMNTEAFF. In DNA, the CDR3 is TGTGCCAGCAGTTTGGGGGGGATGAACACTGAAGCTTTCTTT.

This clone turned up a few times. The chain joins TRBV29-1 to TRBJ1-5, with TRBD1 matching over 7 bases. The length of the CDR3 is 14 residues. Trimming at V came to 6 bases and at J to 3 bases, leaving 8 bases not matched to a gene. Germline V CDR1 and CDR2: SQVTM, ANQGSEA. The CDR3 region is CSVKGAGNNQPQHF. The CDR3 DNA reads as TGCAGCGTCAAGGGGGCAGGGAACAATCAGCCCCAGCATTTT.

Only a few counts were recorded for this clone. This rearrangement joins TRBV6-6 to TRBJ1-4; D perhaps matches TRBD1 (6 bases). CDR1 MNHNY and CDR2 SVGAGI come from the germline V gene (reference sequence). Trimming removed 10 bases at V and 7 bases at J, with 13 bases between. The CDR3 length is 12 residues. The CDR3, as DNA: TGTGCCACCCACCAGGGGCCTGAAAAACTGTTTTTT. Translating it yields CATHQGPEKLFF.

This clone was seen more than once but under ten times. This rearrangement joins TRBV14 to TRBJ1-4; tentative D call: TRBD1 (5 bases). V was pared by 4 bases and J by 5 bases, with 11 bases between. The CDR3 runs to 14 residues. From germline, CDR1 is SGHDN and CDR2 FVKESK. This chain's CDR3 is CASSPRVGNEKLFF. CDR3 DNA sequence: TGTGCCAGCAGCCCCAGGGTTGGGAATGAAAAACTGTTTTTT.

This clone was detected once. This chain connects TRBV30 to TRBJ2-1; D may be TRBD1 (5 bases). The CDR3 runs to 12 residues. CDR1 is GTSNPN and CDR2 is SVGIG in the germline V gene (reference sequence). Trimming pared 2 bases from V and 5 bases from J, leaving 7 bases between. CDR3 residues: CAWSPRDNEQFF. The CDR3, as DNA: TGTGCCTGGAGTCCCAGGGACAATGAGCAGTTCTTC.

This clone came up a few times. The gene calls are TRBV4-3 and TRBJ2-1, with a tentative D call TRBD2 (5 bases). Germline-derived CDR1 and CDR2 are LGHNA and YSLEER. This CDR3 has 18 residues. V gave up 1 base and J gave up 7 bases, with 23 bases separating them. The CDR3 DNA reads TGCGCCAGCAGCCAAGGATCGGGTAGCGTCATCGCCGGGAATGAGCAGTTCTTC. Translation: CASSQGSGSVIAGNEQFF.

This clone appeared once. The rearrangement links TRBV9 to TRBJ2-6; TRBD1 agrees at 8 bases. The CDR3 runs 15 residues. Trimming took 4 bases from V and 3 from J; bases not matched to a gene: 3. Per germline, CDR1 SGDLS and CDR2 YYNGEE. CDR3 region: CASSTGGYGANVLTF. The CDR3 nucleotides are TGTGCCAGCAGCACAGGGGGGTATGGGGCCAACGTCCTGACTTTC.

This clone was observed a few times. The V gene is TRBV19, the J gene TRBJ2-1; TRBD1 agrees at 8 bases. The CDR3 covers 14 residues. After removal of 3 bases from V and 6 bases from J, the junction contained 4 bases not matched to a gene. Germline assignment: CDR1 LNHDA and CDR2 SQIVND (reference sequence). The CDR3 is CASSIQGATNEQFF. Written as DNA, the CDR3 is TGTGCCAGTAGTATTCAGGGGGCGACCAATGAGCAGTTCTTC.

CDR3: CASSPQTSGSTDTQYF. In nucleotides, the CDR3 is TGTGCCAGCAGCCCCCAGACTAGCGGATCCACAGATACGCAGTATTTT. The chain joins TRBV7-2 to TRBJ2-3, with 9 bases matching TRBD2. CDR3 length equals 16 residues. Germline CDR1 SGHTA, CDR2 FQGNSA. The trim removed 5 bases at V and 2 bases at J, leaving 8 bases unmatched.

V and J are TRBV7-2 and TRBJ2-5; D might be TRBD1 or TRBD2, each matching 6 bases. From germline, CDR1 is SGHTA and CDR2 FQGNSA. The germline V and J ends were trimmed by 5 bases and 4 bases, with 14 bases remaining between them. CDR3 size: 14 residues. The CDR3 nucleotides are TGTGCCAGCAGCAGTCCACGGGGGCGAGAGACCCAGTACTTC. Translating it yields CASSSPRGRETQYF.

This chain joins TRBV23-1 and TRBJ1-6; the D is unclear. TRBV23-1 is noted as an ORF with a role that remains uncertain. CDR3 length: 18 amino acids. Between the trimmed V and J ends, which lost 0 bases and 7 bases, there was a span of 19 bases. The CDR3 bases are TGCGCCAGCAGTCAATCCGGACCCAAGAATAGTTCGAATTCACCCCTCCACTTT. Residues: CASSQSGPKNSSNSPLHF.